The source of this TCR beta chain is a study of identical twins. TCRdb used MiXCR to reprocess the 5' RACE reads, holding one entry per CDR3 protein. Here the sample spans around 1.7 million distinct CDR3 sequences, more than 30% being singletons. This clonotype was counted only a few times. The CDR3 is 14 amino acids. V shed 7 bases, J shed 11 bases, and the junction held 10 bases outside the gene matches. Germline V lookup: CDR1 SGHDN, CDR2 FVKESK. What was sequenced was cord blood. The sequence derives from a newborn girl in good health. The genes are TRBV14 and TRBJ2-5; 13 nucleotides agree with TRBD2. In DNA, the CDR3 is TGTGCCAGCACCGAGGGACTAGCGGGAACTTTGCAGTACTTC. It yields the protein CASTEGLAGTLQYF. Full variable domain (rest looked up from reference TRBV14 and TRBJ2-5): EAGVTQFPSHSVIEKGQTVTLRCDPISGHDNLYWYRRVMGKEIKFLLHFVKESKQDESGMPNNRFLAERTGGTYSTLKVQPAELEDSGVYFCASTEGLAGTLQYFGPGTRLLVL.